What follows is one T cell receptor beta chain and its context. Negative isolation yielded CD8+ and CD4+ T cells; FACS enriched TEMRA cells. RNA amounts of 0.5 to 1 ug underwent reverse transcription with random hexamers. TCRdb recomputed calls from the immunoSEQ multiplex PCR reads with MiXCR, one row per CDR3 protein. Here the sample spans some 140,000 distinct CDR3 sequences, around nine tenths being singletons. The sample belongs to a study of CD8 T cells in Susac syndrome. This CDR3 is built from 16 residues. V trimming: 6 bases; J trimming: 5 bases; junction bases outside the gene matches: 14. The V gene's germline CDR1 is DFQATT and CDR2 SNEGSKA (reference sequence).

The sample consisted of CD8+ T cells from PBMCs. The TCR originated in a human donor with multiple sclerosis. The chain is built from TRBV20-1 and TRBJ2-2; 8 nucleotides agree with TRBD2. CDR3 sequence: CSAEFLLRGDTGELFF. CDR3 nucleotides: TGCAGTGCCGAATTTCTCTTGCGGGGGGATACCGGGGAGCTGTTTTTT.